The 9 T cell receptor beta chains below all came from one sample that was sequenced in a study of blood T cell repertoires in COVID-19 (dated by TCRdb to about 2020). Libraries were built with the immunoSEQ multiplex PCR assay. TCRdb's version of the immuneACCESS table is confined to in-frame rearrangements and falls short of the full clone set. An unresolved V gene accounts for under half of the shortfall where checked; the remainder is of unknown origin. The sample profile shows around 420,000 clones; approximately 86% of them were found once. Around 1.9% of the sample rests with the top ten. Sequencing used PBMCs or T cells enriched from blood (not recorded which). These receptors were obtained from a woman aged 40-49 years with acute COVID-19.

The chain recombines TRBV4-1 with TRBJ2-4; 7 bases are shared with TRBD2. Germline loops: CDR1 MGHRA, CDR2 YSYEKL. This CDR3 has 15 residues. Trimming took 3 bases from V and 5 from J; bases not matched to a gene: 7. The CDR3 loop is CASSQLSGGQNIQYF. The DNA of the CDR3 is TGCGCCAGCAGCCAGTTATCGGGGGGACAAAACATTCAGTACTTC.

The V gene is TRBV19, the J gene TRBJ1-5; 10 bases map to TRBD1. There are 15 residues in the CDR3. Germline V gene data show CDR1 as LNHDA and CDR2 as SQIVND (reference sequence). V lost 11 bases and J lost 4; bases outside the gene matches: 11. CDR3 in amino acids: CASTSGQGSNQPQHF. The DNA for the CDR3 is TGTGCCTCAACCTCGGGACAGGGGAGTAATCAGCCCCAGCATTTT.

This clone was detected only once. The chain uses TRBV29-1 and TRBJ1-1; possible D gene TRBD1, 6 bases. The CDR3 totals 13 residues. Looked up from germline, CDR1 is SQVTM and CDR2 is ANQGSEA. Trimming left V 3 bases short and J 5 bases short, with 13 bases between. The CDR3: CSVEVSQGTEAFF. Here the CDR3 DNA reads TGCAGCGTTGAGGTCTCTCAGGGGACTGAAGCTTTCTTT.

The chain joins TRBV29-1 to TRBJ1-4, with a tentative D call TRBD1 (5 bases). Germline lookup yields CDR1 SQVTM and CDR2 ANQGSEA. CDR3 length equals 12 residues. V gave up 7 bases and J gave up 8 bases, with 14 bases separating them. In nucleotides, the CDR3 is TGCAGCGCCGACGGGGGAGGCGAAAAACTGTTTTTT. This sequence encodes CSADGGGEKLFF.

The rearrangement links TRBV27 to TRBJ1-6; D is unresolved. Trimming stripped 2 bases from V and 10 bases from J, with 9 bases between. In germline, CDR1 is MNHEY, CDR2 SMNVEV (reference sequence). The CDR3 consists of 13 residues. CDR3 sequence: CASSLKIVSPLHF. CDR3 nucleotide sequence: TGTGCCAGCAGTTTAAAAATCGTCTCACCCCTCCACTTT.

For this clone: The same CDR3 is also encoded by other DNA sequences in this sample. The V call is TRBV4-1, the J call TRBJ2-5; TRBD1 matches at 9 bases. The CDR3 contains 15 residues. The germline gives CDR1 MGHRA, CDR2 YSYEKL. V shed 2 bases and J 5 bases; nucleotides not matched to a gene: 6. This chain's CDR3 is CASSQQDRGTETQYF. CDR3 nucleotide sequence: TGCGCCAGCAGCCAACAGGACAGGGGTACGGAGACCCAGTACTTC.

The V and J genes are TRBV11-2 and TRBJ2-5; 9 bases agree with TRBD1. The CDR3 contains 14 residues. V lost 5 bases, J lost 5 bases, and 6 bases stayed unmatched. Germline V CDR1 and CDR2: SGHAT, FQNNGV. The CDR3 region has the DNA TGTGCCAGCAGCCTGGGACAGGGAGGCGAGACCCAGTACTTC. Protein: CASSLGQGGETQYF.

The rearrangement uses TRBV27 and TRBJ1-2, with TRBD1 as a possible D gene (5 bases). This CDR3 region has 15 residues. CDR1 and CDR2 from the germline V gene are MNHEY and SMNVEV (reference sequence). Trimming cost V 0 bases and J 4 bases, with 12 bases left between them. CDR3 in DNA: TGTGCCAGCAGTTTATCGGGAGGGGTGGGCTATGGCTACACCTTC. Translated, it gives CASSLSGGVGYGYTF.

This chain uses TRBV19 with TRBJ1-2; TRBD1 agrees at 8 bases. Germline trimming cut 6 bases from V and 0 bases from J; bases unmatched to any gene: 12. CDR1 LNHDA and CDR2 SQIVND come from the germline V gene (reference sequence). The CDR3 is 17 amino acids. In DNA, the CDR3 is TGTGCCAGTAGCCAAAGCGGACAGGGCCGCTCTAACTATGGCTACACCTTC. Protein sequence: CASSQSGQGRSNYGYTF.